This passage covers 27 T cell receptor beta chains from one sample sequenced in a study of early T cells in non-severe SARS-CoV-2 infection. Using its own MiXCR run on the 5' RACE reads, TCRdb lists one record per CDR3 protein. Here the sample spans approximately 70,000 distinct CDR3 sequences, 9.5% to 15% being singletons. Specimen: whole blood, collected at baseline. The receptors derive from an adult who was a healthcare worker with PCR-confirmed SARS-CoV-2 infection or an uninfected control (not recorded which).

This clonotype was found a few times. This chain uses TRBV7-9 with TRBJ2-3; D unclear. This CDR3 has 14 amino acids. The V and J ends lost 5 bases and 0 bases respectively, with 9 bases between them. The germline V gene encodes CDR1 SEHNR and CDR2 FQNEAQ (reference sequence). CDR3 bases: TGTGCCAGCAGCCCCGCGCTAAGCACAGATACGCAGTATTTT. Translated: CASSPALSTDTQYF. Complete variable domain (other parts from reference TRBV7-9 and TRBJ2-3): DTGVSQNPRHKITKRGQNVTFRCDPISEHNRLYWYRQTLGQGPEFLTYFQNEAQLEKSRLLSDRFSAERPKGSFSTLEIQRTEQGDSAMYLCASSPALSTDTQYFGPGTRLTVL.

The gene calls are TRBV7-6 and TRBJ2-1, with 12 bases lining up with TRBD2. J lost 8 bases, V lost 2 bases, and 7 bases had no gene match. CDR3 length: 16 residues. The germline V gene encodes CDR1 SGHVS and CDR2 FNYEAQ. The CDR3 loop is CASSLRLAGEFDEQFF. Written as DNA, the CDR3 is TGTGCCAGCAGCTTAAGACTAGCGGGGGAGTTTGATGAGCAGTTCTTC. The full variable domain, with the rest looked up from reference TRBV7-6 and TRBJ2-1, is GAGVSQSPRYKVTKRGQDVALRCDPISGHVSLYWYRQALGQGPEFLTYFNYEAQQDKSGLPNDRFSAERPEGSISTLTIQRTEQRDSAMYRCASSLRLAGEFDEQFFGPGTRLTVL.

This clonotype has more than one count but fewer than ten. The rearrangement uses TRBV5-1 and TRBJ2-7; 8 bases are shared with TRBD1. V lost 4 bases to trimming and J lost 4 bases; unmatched junction nucleotides: 7. Per germline, CDR1 SGHRS and CDR2 YFSETQ. The CDR3 runs to 14 residues. Here the CDR3 DNA reads TGCGCCAGCAGCCCAGGGTACAGGGGGTACGAGCAGTACTTC. Its protein product is CASSPGYRGYEQYF.

The table lists this clonotype with a few counts. The rearrangement joins TRBV6-6 to TRBJ2-1; tentatively, D is TRBD1 (6 bases). Germline assignment: CDR1 MNHNY and CDR2 SVGAGI (reference sequence). V shed 8 bases and J shed 1 base, with 15 bases lying between them. The CDR3 spans 15 residues. Written as DNA, the CDR3 is TGTGCCAGCGGCCCAAACAGGGATTCCTACAATGAGCAGTTCTTC. Amino acids: CASGPNRDSYNEQFF.

This clonotype was counted between two and nine times. The chain joins TRBV2 to TRBJ1-5; D is possibly TRBD1 (5 bases). V shed 7 bases and J shed 3 bases, with 16 bases lying between them. CDR1 and CDR2 (germline): SNHLY, FYNNEI. The CDR3 contains 15 residues. The chain's CDR3 is CASTTLGLTNQPQHF. CDR3 nucleotide sequence: TGTGCCAGCACTACCTTGGGGCTTACCAATCAGCCCCAGCATTTT.

This clonotype was counted only a few times. V gene TRBV20-1 combines with J gene TRBJ1-5, with no clear D. V was cut by 3 bases and J by 7 bases, with 13 bases left in between. This CDR3 has 13 amino acids. The V gene's germline CDR1 is DFQATT and CDR2 SNEGSKA (reference sequence). The DNA of the CDR3 is TGCAGTGCTAGTGGCGACAAAGGACAGCCCCAGCATTTT. This translates into CSASGDKGQPQHF.

The rearrangement uses TRBV15 and TRBJ1-2; D call uncertain. The germline V gene encodes CDR1 LNHNV and CDR2 YYDKDF (reference sequence). With 3 bases removed from V and 1 base from J, the gap between germline ends came to 9 bases. The CDR3 length is 14 residues. The CDR3 protein is CATSSTVVNYGYTF. CDR3 bases: TGTGCCACCAGCAGTACTGTCGTTAACTATGGCTACACCTTC.

This clonotype was detected a few times. The CDR3 nucleotides are TGTGCCAGCAGCCCTCCCTGGACAGGCGGGGAAGAGACCCAGTACTTC. Protein: CASSPPWTGGEETQYF. The chain links TRBV7-9 to TRBJ2-5; D may be TRBD1 (7 bases). V was pared by 5 bases and J by 3 bases, with 19 bases between. CDR3 size: 16 residues. Germline loops: CDR1 SEHNR, CDR2 FQNEAQ (reference sequence).

This clonotype came up many times. This chain joins TRBV2 and TRBJ1-1; 8 positions match TRBD1. Trimming cost V 6 bases and J 6 bases; bases outside gene matches: 6. This CDR3 spans 13 amino acids. Germline V CDR1 and CDR2: SNHLY, FYNNEI. The DNA of the CDR3 is TGTGCCAGCAGGACAGGGGCGAAAGCTGAAGCTTTCTTT. Its translation is CASRTGAKAEAFF.

In this sample, this clonotype turned up a few times. J is TRBJ1-1 and V is TRBV6-6; possible D gene TRBD1, 6 bases. CDR1 and CDR2 from the germline V gene are MNHNY and SVGAGI (reference sequence). The CDR3 loop spans 12 amino acids. Trimming removed 7 bases at V and 1 base at J, with 7 bases between. CDR3 sequence: CASIGGNTEAFF. CDR3 coding DNA: TGTGCCAGCATAGGGGGGAACACTGAAGCTTTCTTT.

This clonotype was found many times. The chain recombines TRBV14 with TRBJ1-6, with D possibly matching TRBD1 (5 bases). The CDR3 consists of 14 residues. V lost 8 bases, J lost 9 bases, and 17 bases lay in between. The germline gives CDR1 SGHDN, CDR2 FVKESK. CDR3 amino acids: CASQERGIFSPLHF. The CDR3 DNA sequence: TGTGCCAGCCAAGAAAGGGGAATTTTTTCACCCCTCCACTTT.

This clonotype showed up just a few times. V gene TRBV4-1 combines with J gene TRBJ1-1, with D perhaps TRBD1 (5 bases). Per germline, CDR1 MGHRA and CDR2 YSYEKL. This CDR3 region has 20 residues. V dropped 3 bases and J dropped 0 bases, with 26 bases sitting between them. Here the CDR3 reads CASSHLRGGAQIHVNTEAFF. CDR3 DNA: TGCGCCAGCAGCCATCTACGGGGCGGGGCGCAAATCCATGTGAACACTGAAGCTTTCTTT.

This clonotype was seen more than once but under ten times. The chain links TRBV25-1 to TRBJ2-3; 9 nucleotides agree with TRBD1. The CDR3 contains 16 residues. The trim removed 3 bases at V and 5 bases at J, leaving 9 bases unmatched. Looked up from germline, CDR1 is MGHDK and CDR2 is SYGVNS. The CDR3 sequence: CASSDLDRGFVDTQYF. CDR3 sequence (DNA): TGTGCCAGCAGTGACCTGGACAGGGGATTTGTAGATACGCAGTATTTT.

This clonotype was detected a few times. The gene calls are TRBV20-1 and TRBJ1-4; D is uncertain. The CDR3 runs to 13 residues. Germline CDR1 is DFQATT and CDR2 is SNEGSKA (reference sequence). V was pared by 7 bases and J by 2 bases, with 11 bases between. CDR3 bases: TGCAGTGTTGGACTTCCCACTAATGAAAAACTGTTTTTT. It specifies CSVGLPTNEKLFF.

The genes are TRBV5-1 and TRBJ2-1; tentative D call: TRBD1 (5 bases). The CDR3 covers 15 residues. V lost 0 bases to trimming and J lost 0 bases, with 7 bases between them. From germline, CDR1 is SGHRS and CDR2 YFSETQ. CDR3 sequence: CASSLDRNSYNEQFF. The CDR3 DNA is TGCGCCAGCAGCTTGGACAGGAACTCCTACAATGAGCAGTTCTTC.

The chain uses TRBV6-4 and TRBJ1-2; D is possibly TRBD1 (5 bases). CDR3 length: 12 residues. The V gene lost 2 bases and the J gene lost 4 bases, with 5 bases spanning the gap. Germline loops: CDR1 MRHNA, CDR2 SNTAGT. CDR3 nucleotides: TGTGCCAGCAGTGACGGGGCCTATGGCTACACCTTC. Its translation is CASSDGAYGYTF.

This clonotype was detected ten times or more. V and J are TRBV20-1 and TRBJ2-3; 11 bases agree with TRBD2. The CDR3 extends over 16 amino acids. The V segment lost 6 bases and the J segment 1 base; nucleotides outside the gene matches: 9. Germline V CDR1 and CDR2: DFQATT, SNEGSKA (reference sequence). CDR3 DNA sequence: TGCAGTGCCCGACCCCTTAGCGGGGGGGGCACAGATACGCAGTATTTT. Translation: CSARPLSGGGTDTQYF.

Only a few counts were recorded for this clonotype. CDR3 region: CATSDLQGELFF. CDR3 DNA sequence: TGTGCCACCAGTGATTTGCAAGGGGAGCTGTTTTTT. The genes are TRBV24-1 and TRBJ2-2; D ambiguous. Trimming shortened V by 0 bases and J by 8 bases, and 3 bases separated the two germline ends. Germline assignment: CDR1 KGHDR and CDR2 SFDVKD. The CDR3 contains 12 residues.

This clonotype showed up just a few times. The V and J genes are TRBV3-1 and TRBJ1-1, with 8 bases lining up with TRBD1. Trimming removed 4 bases from V and 0 bases from J; junction bases left unmatched: 4. Germline CDR1 is LGHDT and CDR2 is YNNKEL (reference sequence). The CDR3 spans 15 residues. The CDR3 region has the DNA TGTGCCAGCAGCCGGTCGGACAGGGTGAACACTGAAGCTTTCTTT. Its translation: CASSRSDRVNTEAFF.

This clonotype was detected only a few times. This chain joins TRBV29-1 and TRBJ2-1, with no clear D. This CDR3 is 14 amino acids long. Trimming removed 4 bases at V and 2 bases at J, with 12 bases between. Germline V CDR1 and CDR2: SQVTM, ANQGSEA. CDR3 sequence (DNA): TGCAGCGTTGTAATCCGCGGAGCCTACAATGAGCAGTTCTTC. It is translated as CSVVIRGAYNEQFF.

The CDR3 bases are TGTGCCAGCAGTTTGCTACAGGCTATTGAAGCTTTCTTT. Its protein is CASSLLQAIEAFF. The chain joins TRBV28 to TRBJ1-1, with TRBD1 as a possible D gene (5 bases). Trimming stripped 3 bases from V and 7 bases from J, with 12 bases between. The germline V gene has CDR1 MDHEN and CDR2 SYDVKM. The CDR3 is 13 residues long.

This clonotype appeared a few times. The CDR3 DNA follows: TGTGCCAGCAGCCAAGGAGGGACAAGCCGCTCCTACGAGCAGTACTTC. Encoded protein: CASSQGGTSRSYEQYF. The chain recombines TRBV3-1 with TRBJ2-7; weak D call: TRBD1 (6 bases). Trimming took 1 base from V and 0 from J, leaving 13 bases between them. Germline CDR1 reads LGHDT; CDR2 reads YNNKEL (reference sequence). The CDR3 sequence is 16 residues long.

This clonotype showed up just a few times. The chain joins TRBV20-1 to TRBJ2-5; maybe TRBD1 (6 bases). There are 13 residues in the CDR3. V shed 2 bases and J shed 5 bases, with 12 bases lying between them. Germline lookup yields CDR1 DFQATT and CDR2 SNEGSKA (reference sequence). CDR3 coding DNA: TGCAGTGCTAGAATGGGGGCGATGGAGACCCAGTACTTC. Residues: CSARMGAMETQYF.

This clonotype was seen more than once but under ten times. This chain connects TRBV3-1 to TRBJ2-7; tentatively, D is TRBD1 (6 bases). V shed 0 bases and J shed 0 bases, with 12 bases lying between them. This CDR3 comprises 16 residues. CDR1 and CDR2 from the germline V gene are LGHDT and YNNKEL (reference sequence). Here the CDR3 DNA reads TGTGCCAGCAGCCAAGATCCGGCAGGGGTCTCCTACGAGCAGTACTTC. Translated, it gives CASSQDPAGVSYEQYF.

This clonotype appeared a few times. This chain connects TRBV29-1 to TRBJ2-7; 10 nucleotides align to TRBD1. There are 14 residues in the CDR3. With V trimmed by 6 bases and J by 3 bases, 8 bases remained unmatched. Germline V lookup: CDR1 SQVTM, CDR2 ANQGSEA. CDR3 sequence reads: CSVKSGTGVYEQYF. Here the CDR3 DNA reads TGCAGCGTCAAGAGCGGGACAGGGGTCTACGAGCAGTACTTC.

This clonotype was seen many times. The chain couples TRBV6-6 to TRBJ2-7; 11 nucleotides agree with TRBD2. The CDR3 is 17 amino acids. The trim removed 2 bases at V and 0 bases at J, leaving 6 bases unmatched. Germline V gene data show CDR1 as MNHNY and CDR2 as SVGAGI (reference sequence). The CDR3: CASSYPLAGGSSYEQYF. CDR3 DNA sequence: TGTGCCAGCAGTTACCCGCTAGCGGGGGGAAGCTCCTACGAGCAGTACTTC.

This clonotype has more than one count but fewer than ten. V is TRBV2 and J is TRBJ2-2; D not certain. V lost 6 bases to trimming and J lost 5 bases, with 13 bases between them. Germline assignment: CDR1 SNHLY and CDR2 FYNNEI. The CDR3 totals 14 residues. CDR3: CASSTELGTGELFF. In nucleotides, the CDR3 is TGTGCCAGCAGCACCGAACTGGGGACCGGGGAGCTGTTTTTT.